The next 26 T cell receptor beta chains were all read from a single sample in a study of T cells in women clearing cervical HPV infection. Repertoires were generated with immunoSEQ multiplex PCR, while TCRdb's copy carries only in-frame clones and drops some. The specimen's table records some 25,000 clones. Material for sequencing was blood buffy coat. Receptors originate from a woman between 18 and 69 years old with a cervical HPV16 infection that either progressed to CIN3+ or cleared (not recorded which).

About this clone: Sequencing ends 3 residues short of the CDR3 end; the germline J gene provides the rest. J is TRBJ2-7 and V is TRBV5-4; 7 bases agree with TRBD1. The CDR3 has 15 amino acids. V shed 3 bases and J 2 bases; nucleotides not matched to a gene: 8. CDR1 and CDR2 from the germline V gene are SGHNT and YYREEE (reference sequence). The CDR3 region is CASSSYPTGAYEQYF. CDR3 bases read: TGTGCCAGCAGCTCCTATCCAACAGGGGCCTACGAG. Filled out from reference TRBV5-4 and TRBJ2-7, the complete variable domain reads ETGVTQSPTHLIKTRGQQVTLRCSSQSGHNTVSWYQQALGQGPQFIFQYYREEENGRGNFPPRFSGLQFPNYSSELNVNALELDDSALYLCASSSYPTGAYEQYFGPGTRLTVT.

Points on this clone: The missing CDR3 end, 3 residues past where the read stops, is filled in from the germline J gene. This chain connects TRBV20-1 to TRBJ2-1; 8 positions match TRBD2. CDR3 length: 17 residues. J lost 1 base, V lost 0 bases, and 8 bases had no gene match. Germline CDR1 DFQATT, CDR2 SNEGSKA (reference sequence). The DNA read from the CDR3 is TGCAGTGCTAGAGAGCTTTCCGGGACTAGATCCTACAATGAG. Translation gives CSARELSGTRSYNE. The full CDR3 reads CSARELSGTRSYNEQFF.

For this clone: The sequence runs out 3 residues before the end of the CDR3; the remainder is reconstructed from the germline J gene. The chain links TRBV19 to TRBJ1-5, with D possibly matching TRBD1 (5 bases). V lost 5 bases and J 0 bases, leaving 20 bases between the germline ends. This CDR3 contains 18 residues. Germline V lookup: CDR1 LNHDA, CDR2 SQIVND (reference sequence). CDR3 residues: CASSAPGGSSHSNQPQHF. The sequenced part of the CDR3 DNA is TGTGCCAGTAGTGCCCCCGGGGGGAGTAGCCATAGCAATCAGCCC.

As to this clone: Read data end 3 residues before the CDR3 end; the end is taken from the germline J gene. The chain recombines TRBV20-1 with TRBJ2-4, with a tentative D call TRBD1 (6 bases). Trimming left V 5 bases short and J 0 bases short, with 11 bases between. CDR1 and CDR2 (germline): DFQATT, SNEGSKA (reference sequence). The length of the CDR3 is 14 residues. The sequenced CDR3 bases are TGCAGTGCTGCGGACAGAGTAGCCAAAAACATT. Its translation: CSAADRVAKNI. The CDR3, in full, reads CSAADRVAKNIQYF.

Comments on this clone: The read gets to within 3 residues of the CDR3 end, and the germline J gene fills in the rest. The chain combines TRBV29-1 with TRBJ1-1; D ambiguous. This CDR3 spans 11 amino acids. Germline CDR1 is SQVTM and CDR2 is ANQGSEA. The sequenced part of the CDR3 DNA is TGCAGCGTTGAGGTGGCGGGGTTA. Translated: CSVEVAGL. The entire CDR3 reads CSVEVAGLAFF. Variable domain in full (rest from reference TRBV29-1 and TRBJ1-1): SAVISQKPSRDICQRGTSLTIQCQVDSQVTMMFWYRQQPGQSLTLIATANQGSEATYESGFVIDKFPISRPNLTFSTLTVSNMSPEDSSIYLCSVEVAGLAFFGQGTRLTVV.

Note on this clone: With the read ending 3 residues before the CDR3 end, the germline J gene is used to fill in that end. The V gene is TRBV2, the J gene TRBJ2-5; 10 bases are a match to TRBD1. Germline V CDR1 and CDR2: SNHLY, FYNNEI. V lost 4 bases and J lost 6; bases outside the gene matches: 5. The CDR3 length is 14 residues. The CDR3 reads CASSVDRGWKTQYF. The sequenced part of the CDR3 DNA is TGTGCCAGCAGTGTGGACAGGGGGTGGAAGACC.

About this clone itself: The CDR3 end falls 3 residues outside the read, so it is completed with the germline J gene. The chain employs TRBV6-1 and TRBJ1-1, with D possibly matching TRBD1 (6 bases). With 4 bases removed from V and 4 bases from J, the gap between germline ends came to 10 bases. The germline gives CDR1 MNHNS, CDR2 SASEGT. The CDR3 is 13 residues long. The DNA read from the CDR3 is TGTGCCAGCAGTGTCACAGGGACCACTGAA. This encodes CASSVTGTTE. The CDR3 as a whole reads CASSVTGTTEAFF.

A remark on this clone: Germline is not matched at one junction end, which may reflect a read error. Read sequence stops 3 residues before the CDR3 end, and the germline J gene provides the missing end. The chain couples TRBV19 to TRBJ1-3; D is possibly TRBD1 (6 bases). This CDR3 has 16 residues. CDR1 and CDR2 from the germline V gene are LNHDA and SQIVND (reference sequence). CDR3 loop: CASSIHSGGSGNTIYF. Partial CDR3 DNA: TGTGCCAGTAGTATTCATAGTGGGGGCTCTGGAAACACT. The full variable domain, in which reference TRBV19 and TRBJ1-3 provide the parts outside the CDR3, is DGGITQSPKYLFRKEGQNVTLSCEQNLNHDAMYWYRQDPGQGLRLIYYSQIVNDFQKGDIAEGYSVSREKKESFPLTVTSAQKNPTAFYLCASSIHSGGSGNTIYFGEGSWLTVV.

The covered CDR3 bases are TGCGCCAGCAGCGAAGGGGACACCTACACCGGGGAG. It encodes CASSEGDTYTGE. The entire CDR3 is CASSEGDTYTGELFF. The chain has TRBV5-1 and TRBJ2-2; weak D call: TRBD1 (6 bases). The sequence runs out 3 residues before the end of the CDR3; the remainder is reconstructed from the germline J gene. V shed 4 bases and J shed 3 bases, with 13 bases lying between them. Germline V lookup: CDR1 SGHRS, CDR2 YFSETQ. This CDR3 is 15 amino acids long.

On this clone: The read is 3 residues too short to cover the CDR3 end, so that end is filled in from the germline J gene. The gene calls are TRBV2 and TRBJ1-2, with 9 bases identical to TRBD1. The germline gives CDR1 SNHLY, CDR2 FYNNEI. This CDR3 comprises 15 residues. The V gene end was trimmed by 4 bases and the J gene end by 5 bases; junction bases not matched to a gene: 8. CDR3 protein: CASSGFRTGEYGYTF. CDR3 bases read: TGTGCCAGCAGTGGGTTCAGGACAGGGGAATATGGC. Together with reference TRBV2 and TRBJ1-2, the CDR3 gives the full variable domain: EPEVTQTPSHQVTQMGQEVILRCVPISNHLYFYWYRQILGQKVEFLVSFYNNEISEKSEIFDDQFSVERPDGSNFTLKIRSTKLEDSAMYFCASSGFRTGEYGYTFGSGTRLTVV.

Concerning this clone itself: The sequence runs out 3 residues before the end of the CDR3; the remainder is reconstructed from the germline J gene. The J gene is TRBJ2-4, the V gene TRBV6-1; 11 bases are a match to TRBD1. The CDR3 sequence is 16 residues long. The V gene's germline CDR1 is MNHNS and CDR2 SASEGT. CDR3 DNA, as far as it was read: TGTGCCAGCAGTGAAGCGCATTTCGGGACAGGGGGTGGT. Protein product: CASSEAHFGTGGG. The whole CDR3 reads CASSEAHFGTGGGQYF.

Of note for this clone: The read terminates 3 residues before the CDR3 end, so the remaining end is supplied by the germline J gene. The chain uses TRBV7-3 and TRBJ2-7; possibly TRBD2 for D (6 bases). This CDR3 region has 15 residues. V was clipped by 2 bases and J by 2 bases, with 13 bases between them. Germline loops: CDR1 SGHTA, CDR2 FQGTGA. CDR3 sequence reads: CASSLGPRGTYEQYF. CDR3 DNA, as far as it was read: TGTGCCAGCAGCTTAGGCCCCCGGGGGACCTACGAG.

Notes on this clone: The read stops 3 residues short of the end of the CDR3; the missing end is completed from the germline J gene. The V call is TRBV29-1, the J call TRBJ2-5, with TRBD1 matching over 9 bases. The length of the CDR3 is 14 residues. With 7 bases clipped from V and 4 bases from J, the junction kept 10 bases outside the gene matches. CDR1 and CDR2 from the germline V gene are SQVTM and ANQGSEA. The part of the CDR3 DNA that was read is TGCAGCGCCCCGAGAGGACAGGGGAGAGAGACC. As protein: CSAPRGQGRET. In full, the CDR3 reads CSAPRGQGRETQYF.

On this clone: The CDR3 end falls 3 residues outside the read, so it is completed with the germline J gene. J is TRBJ1-1 and V is TRBV2; 10 bases match TRBD1. CDR1 and CDR2 from the germline V gene are SNHLY and FYNNEI. Trimming removed 5 bases from V and 6 bases from J; junction bases left unmatched: 3. CDR3 length: 13 residues. CDR3 amino acids: CASSPDRGSEAFF. The CDR3 DNA, read in part, is TGTGCCAGCAGTCCGGACAGGGGGTCTGAA. Drawing the rest from reference TRBV2 and TRBJ1-1, the complete variable domain is EPEVTQTPSHQVTQMGQEVILRCVPISNHLYFYWYRQILGQKVEFLVSFYNNEISEKSEIFDDQFSVERPDGSNFTLKIRSTKLEDSAMYFCASSPDRGSEAFFGQGTRLTVV.

For this clone: The observed sequence ends 3 residues before the CDR3 terminus, with the missing tail filled in from the germline J gene. This chain links TRBV30 with TRBJ2-5, with TRBD2 matching over 7 bases. There are 12 residues in the CDR3. V shed 2 bases, J shed 4 bases, and the junction held 1 base outside the gene matches. Germline CDR1 and CDR2: GTSNPN and SVGIG (reference sequence). CDR3 region: CAWSRGVETQYF. The sequenced CDR3 bases are TGTGCCTGGAGTCGGGGGGTAGAGACC.

A note on this clone: The sequenced fragment ends 3 residues before the CDR3 boundary, so the rest is inferred from the germline J gene. This chain joins TRBV19 and TRBJ2-7; D is undetermined. This CDR3 has 13 residues. Germline V gives CDR1 LNHDA, CDR2 SQIVND (reference sequence). V was pared by 2 bases and J by 3 bases, with 8 bases between. CDR3 DNA (partial): TGTGCCAGTAGTATAAGGTCCCACTACGAG. This translates into CASSIRSHYE. The whole CDR3 protein reads CASSIRSHYEQYF.

On this clone itself: The read ends 3 residues shy of where the CDR3 ends; the end is completed using the germline J gene. The V gene is TRBV7-9, the J gene TRBJ2-4, with TRBD1 as a possible D gene (6 bases). This CDR3 has 12 residues. Germline CDR1 SEHNR, CDR2 FQNEAQ (reference sequence). CDR3 residues: CASSRGIGGQYF. The sequenced part of the CDR3 DNA is TGTGCCAGCAGCAGGGGGATAGGGGGT. The full variable domain, in which reference TRBV7-9 and TRBJ2-4 provide the parts outside the CDR3, is DTGVSQNPRHKITKRGQNVTFRCDPISEHNRLYWYRQTLGQGPEFLTYFQNEAQLEKSRLLSDRFSAERPKGSFSTLEIQRTEQGDSAMYLCASSRGIGGQYFGAGTRLSVL.

This clone is deemed medium-sized by its frequency. The read stops 3 residues short of the end of the CDR3; the missing end is completed from the germline J gene. The genes are TRBV12-5 and TRBJ2-4, with 8 positions matching TRBD1. V lost 1 base to trimming and J lost 0 bases; unmatched junction nucleotides: 14. Germline lookup yields CDR1 LGHNT and CDR2 FRNRAP. The CDR3 is 20 residues long. The CDR3 bases that were read are TGTGCTAGTGGTTTGGCACCCAGGGGGCTCGCTGTACTAGCCAAAAACATT. Amino acids: CASGLAPRGLAVLAKNI. The CDR3 as a whole reads CASGLAPRGLAVLAKNIQYF.

In the case of this clone: The sequence runs out 3 residues before the end of the CDR3; the remainder is reconstructed from the germline J gene. The chain recombines TRBV20-1 with TRBJ2-3, with D unclear. CDR1 is DFQATT and CDR2 is SNEGSKA in the germline V gene (reference sequence). The CDR3 extends over 13 amino acids. The V and J ends lost 5 bases and 1 base respectively, with 10 bases between them. Here the CDR3 reads CSALVGGTDTQYF. Partial CDR3 DNA: TGCAGTGCTTTAGTGGGCGGCACAGATACG.

A remark on this clone: Coverage ceases 3 residues before the CDR3 finishes, and the germline J gene fills in the end. This chain joins TRBV7-6 and TRBJ2-1, with TRBD2 identical over 12 bases. This CDR3 comprises 17 residues. The germline CDR1 and CDR2 sequences are SGHVS and FNYEAQ. V trimming: 4 bases; J trimming: 1 base; junction bases outside the gene matches: 5. Here the CDR3 reads CASSSTLAGGSYNEQFF. The DNA read from the CDR3 is TGTGCCAGCAGCTCAACTCTAGCGGGAGGGTCCTACAATGAG.

Regarding this clone: Read data end 3 residues before the CDR3 end; the end is taken from the germline J gene. The chain uses TRBV12-5 and TRBJ1-5, with D hard to call. CDR3 length: 16 residues. Germline V gene lookup returns CDR1 LGHNT and CDR2 FRNRAP. With 6 bases removed from V and 0 bases from J, the gap between germline ends came to 15 bases. CDR3: CASGTSDIASNQPQHF. The covered CDR3 bases are TGTGCTAGTGGGACCTCCGACATTGCTAGCAATCAGCCC.

The CDR3 reads CASSKDSFQETQYF. The CDR3 bases that were read are TGTGCCAGCAGCAAAGACAGTTTCCAAGAGACG. The chain joins TRBV7-9 to TRBJ2-3; D may be TRBD1 (5 bases). Read sequence stops 3 residues before the CDR3 end, and the germline J gene provides the missing end. The CDR3 runs to 14 residues. The germline V gene encodes CDR1 SEHNR and CDR2 FQNEAQ (reference sequence).

Remarks on this clone: The CDR3 end falls 3 residues outside the read, so it is completed with the germline J gene. The chain couples TRBV28 to TRBJ2-7, with 7 bases fitting TRBD1. There are 14 residues in the CDR3. Germline loops: CDR1 MDHEN, CDR2 SYDVKM. Trimming removed 2 bases from V and 3 bases from J; junction bases left unmatched: 4. The CDR3 bases that were read are TGTGCCAGCAGTTTACGGGACAGATACTACGAG. It translates to CASSLRDRYYE. The CDR3 in full is CASSLRDRYYEQYF.

Concerning this clone: One end of the junction varies from germline; a read error may be responsible. Read sequence stops 3 residues before the CDR3 end, and the germline J gene provides the missing end. The chain links TRBV10-3 to TRBJ1-6; 8 bases are shared with TRBD1. Germline V gene sequence: CDR1 ENHRY, CDR2 SYGVKD. The CDR3 loop spans 14 amino acids. The CDR3 region is CAISLRGLDSPLHF. The DNA read from the CDR3 is TGTGCCATCAGTCTCAGGGGGCTCGATTCGCCC.

For this clone: The read terminates 3 residues before the CDR3 end, so the remaining end is supplied by the germline J gene. The chain carries TRBV23-1 and TRBJ2-5; the match to TRBD2 covers 9 bases. TRBV23-1 is known as an ORF, though its function is uncertain. The CDR3 has 17 amino acids. V was pared by 7 bases and J by 3 bases, with 15 bases of the junction left unmatched. CDR3 in amino acids: CASISPRTSAVEETQYF. The sequenced part of the CDR3 DNA is TGCGCCAGCATTTCCCCGAGGACTAGCGCCGTAGAAGAGACC.

Concerning this clone: Coverage ceases 3 residues before the CDR3 finishes, and the germline J gene fills in the end. This chain connects TRBV11-2 to TRBJ2-7; perhaps TRBD1 as D (6 bases). Germline V gene data show CDR1 as SGHAT and CDR2 as FQNNGV. The CDR3 extends over 14 amino acids. V was cut by 5 bases and J by 4 bases, with 15 bases left in between. CDR3 sequence reads: CASSPAQGSYEQYF. Incomplete CDR3 DNA: TGTGCCAGCAGCCCCGCTCAGGGGTCGTACGAG.